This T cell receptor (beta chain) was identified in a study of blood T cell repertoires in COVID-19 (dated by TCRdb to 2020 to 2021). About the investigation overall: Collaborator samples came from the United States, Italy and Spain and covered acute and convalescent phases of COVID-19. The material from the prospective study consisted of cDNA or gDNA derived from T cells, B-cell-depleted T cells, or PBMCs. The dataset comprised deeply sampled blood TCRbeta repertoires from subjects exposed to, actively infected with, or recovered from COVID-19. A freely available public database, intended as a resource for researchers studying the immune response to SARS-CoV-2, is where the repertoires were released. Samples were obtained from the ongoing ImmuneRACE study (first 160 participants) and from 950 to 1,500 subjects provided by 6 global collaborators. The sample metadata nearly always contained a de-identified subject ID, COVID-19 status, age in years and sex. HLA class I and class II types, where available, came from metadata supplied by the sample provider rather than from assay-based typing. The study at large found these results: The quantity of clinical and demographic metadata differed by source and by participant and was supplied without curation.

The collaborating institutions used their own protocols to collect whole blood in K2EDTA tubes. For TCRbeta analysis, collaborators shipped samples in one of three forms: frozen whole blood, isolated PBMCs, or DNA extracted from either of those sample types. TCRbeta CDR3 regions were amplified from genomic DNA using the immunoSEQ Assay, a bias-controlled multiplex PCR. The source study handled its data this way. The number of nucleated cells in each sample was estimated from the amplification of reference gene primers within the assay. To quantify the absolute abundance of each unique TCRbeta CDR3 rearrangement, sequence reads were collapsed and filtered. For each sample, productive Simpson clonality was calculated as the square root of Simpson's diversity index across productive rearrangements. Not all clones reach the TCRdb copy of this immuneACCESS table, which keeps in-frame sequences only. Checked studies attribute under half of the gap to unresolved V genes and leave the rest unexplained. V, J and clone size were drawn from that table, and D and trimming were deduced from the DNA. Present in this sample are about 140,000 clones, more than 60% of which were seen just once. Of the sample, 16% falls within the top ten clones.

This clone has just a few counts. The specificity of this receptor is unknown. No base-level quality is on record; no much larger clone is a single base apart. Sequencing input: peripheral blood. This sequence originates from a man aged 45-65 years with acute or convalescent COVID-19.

CDR3 protein: CASSLQGVYNEQFF. The DNA is as follows: TGTGCCAGCAGCTTACAGGGGGTTTACAATGAGCAGTTCTTC. Rearrangement joined TRBV11-2 to TRBJ2-1; 7 bases in between match TRBD1. The germline V gene provides CDR1 SGHAT and CDR2 FQNNGV. Spanning cysteine to phenylalanine, the CDR3 consists of 14 amino acids. The only DNA kept is the CDR3, 42 bases in frame from the first base. The germline V end is reduced by 2 bases and the J end by 4 bases; junction bases left unmatched: 2.